These T cell receptor beta chains were read from a single sample in a study of blood T cell repertoires in COVID-19. TCRdb's table, derived via immunoSEQ multiplex PCR, lists solely in-frame clones and lacks some. The sample lists tens of thousands of clones, over 70% occurring once. Sequenced sample: peripheral blood. Every receptor here comes from a woman older than 75 with active or convalescent COVID-19. CDR3s include the opening cysteine and the closing phenylalanine or tryptophan. Each record gives: J gene, clone size, CDR3 length, V gene, CDR3 protein. Clone size is shown for a subset of rows, as once, few, many or a class of expanded clone.

j_call: TRBJ1-5; clone_size: .; cdr3_length: 16; v_call: TRBV7-2; cdr3_aa: CASSLGSGRANQPQHF
j_call: TRBJ1-3; clone_size: .; cdr3_length: 13; v_call: TRBV27; cdr3_aa: CASSPKLGNTIYF
j_call: TRBJ2-7; clone_size: .; cdr3_length: 14; v_call: TRBV5-6; cdr3_aa: CASTVRGIPYEQYF
j_call: TRBJ1-6; clone_size: .; cdr3_length: 15; v_call: TRBV5-1; cdr3_aa: CASSLGPRTTSPLHF
j_call: TRBJ2-7; clone_size: .; cdr3_length: 14; v_call: TRBV4-1; cdr3_aa: CASRVDRGPYEQYF
j_call: TRBJ1-5; clone_size: .; cdr3_length: 16; v_call: TRBV11-3; cdr3_aa: CASSLEGRQPNQPQHF
j_call: TRBJ2-7; clone_size: .; cdr3_length: 15; v_call: TRBV30; cdr3_aa: CAWSVLRGEGREQYF
j_call: TRBJ1-1; clone_size: .; cdr3_length: 13; v_call: TRBV6-6; cdr3_aa: CASIARGYTEAFF
j_call: TRBJ1-3; clone_size: .; cdr3_length: 15; v_call: TRBV11-2; cdr3_aa: CASSLQGISGNTIYF
j_call: TRBJ2-1; clone_size: .; cdr3_length: 14; v_call: TRBV28; cdr3_aa: CASSGGGAYNEQFF
j_call: TRBJ2-5; clone_size: .; cdr3_length: 13; v_call: TRBV29-1; cdr3_aa: CSAYRGLGETQYF
j_call: TRBJ2-1; clone_size: .; cdr3_length: 16; v_call: TRBV6-2/TRBV6-3; cdr3_aa: CASSLVGSGGPNEQFF
j_call: TRBJ1-6; clone_size: .; cdr3_length: 14; v_call: TRBV28; cdr3_aa: CASSLALTDSPLHF
j_call: TRBJ1-4; clone_size: .; cdr3_length: 16; v_call: TRBV11-2; cdr3_aa: CASSPKGQTPNEKLFF
j_call: TRBJ1-2; clone_size: .; cdr3_length: 13; v_call: TRBV24-1; cdr3_aa: CATSDFPRGGYTF
j_call: TRBJ2-1; clone_size: .; cdr3_length: 18; v_call: TRBV19; cdr3_aa: CASSWAGRLAGVPNEQFF
j_call: TRBJ2-3; clone_size: .; cdr3_length: 17; v_call: TRBV10-2; cdr3_aa: CASKSRFLGDDTDTQYF
j_call: TRBJ1-5; clone_size: .; cdr3_length: 15; v_call: TRBV10-3; cdr3_aa: CAISYDKYSNQPQHF
j_call: TRBJ2-3; clone_size: .; cdr3_length: 16; v_call: TRBV28; cdr3_aa: CASSFQTGGVTDTQYF
j_call: TRBJ1-5; clone_size: few; cdr3_length: 13; v_call: TRBV6-4; cdr3_aa: CASSEGRNQPQHF
j_call: TRBJ1-2; clone_size: once; cdr3_length: 12; v_call: TRBV28; cdr3_aa: CASRRQGDGYTF
j_call: TRBJ2-2; clone_size: once; cdr3_length: 14; v_call: TRBV5-1; cdr3_aa: CASSTGLAPGELFF
j_call: TRBJ1-1; clone_size: .; cdr3_length: 16; v_call: TRBV7-3; cdr3_aa: CASSSGPREKGTEAFF
j_call: TRBJ2-7; clone_size: .; cdr3_length: 15; v_call: TRBV7-9; cdr3_aa: CASSFGLAGTYEQYF
j_call: TRBJ2-3; clone_size: few; cdr3_length: 13; v_call: TRBV11-2; cdr3_aa: CASSTTSTDTQYF
j_call: TRBJ2-7; clone_size: .; cdr3_length: 14; v_call: TRBV28; cdr3_aa: CASSAASPLYEQYF
j_call: TRBJ1-5; clone_size: .; cdr3_length: 13; v_call: TRBV5-1; cdr3_aa: CASSGGTDQPQHF
j_call: TRBJ1-2; clone_size: .; cdr3_length: 17; v_call: TRBV19; cdr3_aa: CASSLNADRTMRYGYTF
j_call: TRBJ1-4; clone_size: .; cdr3_length: 15; v_call: TRBV5-5; cdr3_aa: CASSLQGMENEKLFF
j_call: TRBJ2-5; clone_size: .; cdr3_length: 15; v_call: TRBV6-5; cdr3_aa: CASSYSGNGGETQYF
j_call: TRBJ2-7; clone_size: .; cdr3_length: 14; v_call: TRBV10-3; cdr3_aa: CAISTGLGSYEQYF
j_call: TRBJ2-1; clone_size: .; cdr3_length: 14; v_call: TRBV28; cdr3_aa: CASSSRTRLNEQFF
j_call: TRBJ2-1; clone_size: .; cdr3_length: 16; v_call: TRBV11-3; cdr3_aa: CASSYRSTGHYNEQFF
j_call: TRBJ1-1; clone_size: .; cdr3_length: 14; v_call: TRBV2; cdr3_aa: CASAPRQANTEAFF
j_call: TRBJ1-1; clone_size: .; cdr3_length: 14; v_call: TRBV19; cdr3_aa: CASSIQGGNTEAFF
j_call: TRBJ2-5; clone_size: .; cdr3_length: 14; v_call: TRBV5-4; cdr3_aa: CASSLTGFLETQYF
j_call: TRBJ1-1; clone_size: .; cdr3_length: 13; v_call: TRBV28; cdr3_aa: CASSLLIRREAFF
j_call: TRBJ2-1; clone_size: few; cdr3_length: 20; v_call: TRBV30; cdr3_aa: CAWSVRAGGPPTPPPVGQFF
j_call: TRBJ2-3; clone_size: .; cdr3_length: 14; v_call: TRBV24-1; cdr3_aa: CATGGADGTDTQYF
j_call: TRBJ1-5; clone_size: .; cdr3_length: 15; v_call: TRBV12-5; cdr3_aa: CASGFRTGRGQPQHF
j_call: TRBJ2-7; clone_size: .; cdr3_length: 15; v_call: TRBV10-3; cdr3_aa: CAISDETLAVYEQYF
j_call: TRBJ2-3; clone_size: .; cdr3_length: 14; v_call: TRBV10-2; cdr3_aa: CASRDRGRGDTQYF
j_call: TRBJ2-5; clone_size: once; cdr3_length: 16; v_call: TRBV6-5; cdr3_aa: CASSYSAGGLRETQYF
j_call: TRBJ2-3; clone_size: .; cdr3_length: 10; v_call: TRBV29-1; cdr3_aa: CSGETDTQYF
j_call: TRBJ1-6; clone_size: .; cdr3_length: 16; v_call: TRBV3-1/TRBV3-2; cdr3_aa: CASSPNRGTGPSPLHF
j_call: TRBJ2-5; clone_size: .; cdr3_length: 15; v_call: TRBV5-1; cdr3_aa: CASSLAGTSEETQYF
j_call: TRBJ2-1; clone_size: .; cdr3_length: 15; v_call: TRBV5-1; cdr3_aa: CASSYDGGGSLEQFF
j_call: TRBJ1-6; clone_size: .; cdr3_length: 16; v_call: TRBV4-3; cdr3_aa: CASSQDREGSGSPLHF
j_call: TRBJ1-4; clone_size: .; cdr3_length: 14; v_call: TRBV18; cdr3_aa: CASKTGTENEKLFF
j_call: TRBJ2-1; clone_size: .; cdr3_length: 13; v_call: TRBV7-2; cdr3_aa: CASSFFGANEQFF
j_call: TRBJ1-1; clone_size: .; cdr3_length: 14; v_call: TRBV5-1; cdr3_aa: CASSWDGGNTEAFF
j_call: TRBJ1-6; clone_size: .; cdr3_length: 15; v_call: TRBV7-2; cdr3_aa: CASSTQTGGNSPLHF
j_call: TRBJ2-7; clone_size: .; cdr3_length: 13; v_call: TRBV11-3; cdr3_aa: CASSQGGNYEQYF
j_call: TRBJ2-7; clone_size: .; cdr3_length: 18; v_call: TRBV19; cdr3_aa: CASSIVLSTSGSSHEQYF
j_call: TRBJ1-6; clone_size: .; cdr3_length: 15; v_call: TRBV2; cdr3_aa: CASGGRDRGYSPLHF
j_call: TRBJ2-7; clone_size: many; cdr3_length: 14; v_call: TRBV19; cdr3_aa: CASSIGAGTYEQYF
j_call: TRBJ2-1; clone_size: .; cdr3_length: 13; v_call: TRBV7-3; cdr3_aa: CASSSSGGREQFF
j_call: TRBJ1-5; clone_size: once; cdr3_length: 14; v_call: TRBV2; cdr3_aa: CASNNRDRNQPQHF
j_call: TRBJ2-1; clone_size: .; cdr3_length: 15; v_call: TRBV13; cdr3_aa: CASSLGQGPHNEQFF
j_call: TRBJ1-1; clone_size: many; cdr3_length: 14; v_call: TRBV6-4; cdr3_aa: CASSPGGVNTEAFF